The TCR beta chain described here comes from a study of beta chain features in type 1 diabetes. Background on the study: All samples together contributed around 100,000,000 sorted cells for examination.

In regard to this clone: Its antigen is still unknown.

The isolated RNA, all of it, was reverse transcribed, so expressed TCRB transcripts were what got sequenced. Approximately 3.5 million reads was the average for naive, central memory and regulatory T cell samples. Using immunoSEQ multiplex PCR, the repertoire was profiled, and TCRdb retains in-frame clones only, with some absent. The sample contains 130,000 to 150,000 clones, nearly 9.5% of which appear only once. Sorting based on CD45RO/CCR7/CD25/CD127/CD95/CD27 separated CD4+ naive, central memory, regulatory and stem cell-like memory cells. General study results and limits: Healthy donors had naive, central memory and Treg TCRB repertoires that appeared less similar than those seen among patients.

There are 15 residues in the CDR3. Germline CDR1 SGHAT, CDR2 FQNNGV. Trimming at V came to 3 bases and at J to 0 bases, leaving 3 bases not matched to a gene. The material sequenced was central memory CD4+ T cells from blood. This chain connects TRBV11-2 to TRBJ2-5; 8 bases agree with TRBD2. This sequence originates from a man aged 18 to 30 in good health. Written as DNA, the CDR3 is TGTGCCAGCAGCTTGGGCGGGGGGAACCAAGAGACCCAGTACTTC. Translated: CASSLGGGNQETQYF.